This T cell receptor beta chain came from a study of liver allograft versus peripheral blood T cells. Across the whole study: Recipients' peripheral blood T cell receptor repertoires were compared with those in transplanted livers.

TCRdb used MiXCR to reprocess the reads, holding one entry per CDR3 protein. Among 13,000 or so distinct CDR3 sequences, around a sixth were seen once, and the ten largest hold 2% to 2.5%. Study-wide findings and caveats: Peripheral blood reportedly held T cell receptor repertoires that differed from those inside liver allografts.

A note on this clonotype: Its matching antigen is unknown.

The clonotype originates from a human patient who had a liver transplant. A share of the T cells may be of graft donor origin.

CDR3 coding DNA: TGTGCCAGCAGTTTGCCCGGGACAGGGAGCGAGCAGTACTTC. Translation: CASSLPGTGSEQYF. V and J are TRBV27 and TRBJ2-7; TRBD1 agrees at 9 bases. The CDR3 runs to 14 residues. Losses at the gene ends were 3 bases for V and 6 bases for J; bases not matched to a gene: 6. Germline CDR1 is MNHEY and CDR2 is SMNVEV (reference sequence).